This TCR beta chain came from a study of T cell repertoires in cytomegalovirus infection. In this sample, this clonotype turned up many times. Its target is not known. In TCRdb, the reads were re-called with MiXCR into one record per CDR3 protein. The sample lists 700,000 to 850,000 distinct CDR3 sequences, 30% to 35% occurring once. Trimming left V 6 bases short and J 13 bases short, with 19 bases between. Looked up from germline, CDR1 is SGHVS and CDR2 is FQNEAQ. The CDR3 covers 13 residues. Study-wide points: There were carriers of CMV plus the relevant HLA, and cumulative public TCR beta family frequency identified them. The ex vivo response showed dominance by HLA-C-restricted CMV-specific TCR beta clonotypes.

The receptor's source is a human donor in good health (CMV status not recorded). Some clones in this sample may be carry-over from other donors' samples. The sequenced sample was cultured CD8+ T cells from PBMCs, obtained from culture after CMV antigen stimulation. The rearrangement joins TRBV7-8 to TRBJ2-1; the D call may be TRBD1 or TRBD2 (5 bases each). CDR3 sequence reads: CASSPRPGRDQFF. In DNA form, the CDR3 reads TGTGCCAGCAGTCCTAGACCGGGACGGGATCAGTTCTTC.